The rows below give T cell receptor beta chains drawn from one sample of a study of cytomegalovirus exposure and HLA in healthy donors. The table came from immunoSEQ multiplex PCR; TCRdb's copy has only in-frame clones and leaves some out. The sample yields approximately 200,000 clones, almost 85% seen once. The source material was PBMCs. The receptors come from a boy between 10 and 17 years old in good health and CMV-seronegative. Both conserved end residues are part of each CDR3. D genes are given only for firm matches. Some rows have no size entry. The others give once, few or many, or a class for an expanded clone.

V	D	J	size	CDR3	DNA
TRBV5-4	TRBD1	TRBJ2-3	once	CASSLRTGGADTQYF	TGTGCCAGCAGCTTGCGGACAGGGGGCGCAGATACGCAGTATTTT
TRBV6-1	TRBD1	TRBJ1-1	NA	CASGQEGNTEAFF	TGTGCCAGCGGACAGGAGGGGAACACTGAAGCTTTCTTT
TRBV6-6	TRBD2	TRBJ2-1	NA	CATRTSGRDEQFF	TGTGCCACCAGGACTAGCGGGAGGGATGAGCAGTTCTTC
TRBV4-3	NA	TRBJ1-2	NA	CASSQGNINYGYTF	TGCGCCAGCAGCCAAGGAAACATCAACTATGGCTACACCTTC
TRBV19	NA	TRBJ1-3	NA	CASSSPGKERNTIYF	TGTGCCAGTAGCTCACCAGGGAAGGAGCGAAACACCATATATTTT
TRBV10-3	NA	TRBJ1-1	few	CAISLSGRPEEAFF	TGTGCCATCAGCTTGAGCGGCAGGCCGGAGGAAGCTTTCTTT
TRBV10-2	NA	TRBJ2-7	NA	CASSDPIQGSYEQYF	TGCGCCAGCAGTGATCCCATACAGGGCTCCTACGAGCAGTACTTC
TRBV2	TRBD1	TRBJ2-2	few	CASSLRTGKGGELFF	TGTGCCAGCAGCCTACGGACAGGGAAGGGCGGGGAGCTGTTTTTT
TRBV5-4	TRBD1	TRBJ1-1	NA	CASIAYASGTGGTEAFF	TGTGCCAGCATCGCTTACGCTAGCGGGACAGGGGGCACTGAAGCTTTCTTT
TRBV5-1	NA	TRBJ1-4	NA	CASSLVGEAQNEKLFF	TGCGCCAGCAGCTTGGTAGGCGAGGCCCAAAATGAAAAACTGTTTTTT
TRBV7-9	TRBD2	TRBJ2-3	NA	CASSLATSGSTDTQYF	TGTGCCAGCAGCTTAGCGACTAGCGGGAGCACGGATACGCAGTATTTT
TRBV7-9	NA	TRBJ2-1	NA	CASSDKSRVLSYNEQFF	TGTGCCAGCAGCGATAAGAGTAGAGTACTCTCCTACAATGAGCAGTTCTTC
TRBV2	NA	TRBJ1-6	NA	CASSEGQGNSPLHF	TGTGCCAGCAGTGAGGGGCAGGGAAATTCACCCCTCCACTTT
TRBV19	NA	TRBJ2-3	NA	CASSIAGATDTQYF	TGTGCCAGTAGTATAGCGGGAGCCACAGATACGCAGTATTTT
TRBV9	TRBD1	TRBJ1-2	NA	CASSATGSGYGYTF	TGTGCCAGCAGCGCGACAGGGTCGGGGTATGGCTACACCTTC
TRBV6-1	NA	TRBJ2-1	NA	CASSSTRGWEFF	TGTGCCAGCAGTTCCACTAGGGGGTGGGAGTTCTTC
TRBV28	TRBD1	TRBJ2-7	NA	CASSTRRTGPYEQYF	TGTGCCAGCAGTACTCGAAGGACAGGCCCCTACGAGCAGTACTTC
TRBV18	NA	TRBJ2-7	NA	CASSPPGLGAGPREQYF	TGTGCCAGCTCACCACCGGGACTCGGAGCAGGCCCCCGCGAGCAGTACTTC
TRBV19	TRBD1	TRBJ1-5	NA	CASSSYKDRADQPQHF	TGTGCCAGTAGTTCTTATAAGGACAGGGCAGATCAGCCCCAGCATTTT
TRBV7-6	NA	TRBJ1-2	NA	CASSLTANYGYTF	TGTGCCAGCAGCCTAACCGCGAACTATGGCTACACCTTC
TRBV6-5	NA	TRBJ2-5	NA	CASRYTVQETQYF	TGTGCCAGCAGGTACACAGTCCAAGAGACCCAGTACTTC
TRBV19	TRBD2	TRBJ2-7	NA	CATKAGLAGGPNEQYF	TGTGCCACAAAAGCCGGACTAGCGGGAGGGCCAAACGAGCAGTACTTC
TRBV7-8	NA	TRBJ1-1	NA	CASRLEGGSTEAFF	TGTGCCAGCAGACTAGAAGGGGGTAGCACTGAAGCTTTCTTT
TRBV6-4	NA	TRBJ2-1	NA	CASSEDGEPYNEQFF	TGTGCCAGCAGTGAAGACGGAGAGCCCTACAATGAGCAGTTCTTC
TRBV10-3	NA	TRBJ1-2	NA	CAISENGHSVAIVGYTF	TGTGCCATCAGTGAGAACGGACACTCTGTGGCTATTGTTGGCTACACCTTC
TRBV6-1	NA	TRBJ2-2	NA	CASILEGGVSGELFF	TGTGCCAGTATCCTGGAGGGTGGAGTATCCGGGGAGCTGTTTTTT
TRBV5-1	TRBD2	TRBJ2-3	once	CASSLARGGTDTQYF	TGCGCCAGCAGCTTGGCGAGGGGAGGGACAGATACGCAGTATTTT
TRBV15	NA	TRBJ2-1	once	CATSRTNSGSYNEQFF	TGTGCCACCAGCAGGACTAACTCCGGCTCCTACAATGAGCAGTTCTTC
TRBV7-2	NA	TRBJ2-7	NA	CASSMRLASYEQYF	TGTGCCAGCAGCATGAGACTTGCATCCTACGAGCAGTACTTC
TRBV7-2	TRBD2	TRBJ2-7	once	CASSLAGGYEQYF	TGTGCCAGCAGCTTAGCGGGGGGGTACGAGCAGTACTTC
TRBV6-5	NA	TRBJ1-3	few	CASTRTLSSGNTIYF	TGTGCCAGCACCCGGACACTAAGCTCTGGAAACACCATATATTTT
TRBV30	NA	TRBJ1-1	NA	CAWKFVVNSDTEAFF	TGTGCCTGGAAGTTCGTGGTCAATAGTGACACTGAAGCTTTCTTT
TRBV30	TRBD1	TRBJ1-1	NA	CAWTGGTPPMNTEAFF	TGTGCCTGGACAGGGGGGACGCCACCTATGAACACTGAAGCTTTCTTT
TRBV25-1	TRBD1	TRBJ1-2	NA	CASSVRTDRGDGYTF	TGTGCCAGCAGTGTCCGAACCGACAGGGGGGATGGCTACACCTTC
TRBV13	NA	TRBJ2-7	once	CASSLAQSLPYEQYF	TGTGCCAGCAGCTTGGCACAGAGTCTACCCTACGAGCAGTACTTC
TRBV6-5	NA	TRBJ1-2	few	CASSYAPDYGYTF	TGTGCCAGCAGTTATGCCCCGGACTATGGCTACACCTTC
TRBV6-6	NA	TRBJ1-2	NA	CASSFRDSHGYTF	TGTGCCAGCAGTTTCAGGGATAGCCATGGCTACACCTTC
TRBV5-1	TRBD1	TRBJ2-2	NA	CASAGQGITGELFF	TGCGCCAGCGCTGGACAGGGAATAACCGGGGAGCTGTTTTTT
TRBV7-9	NA	TRBJ2-2	NA	CASSVEAGLGGELFF	TGTGCCAGCAGCGTCGAAGCGGGTCTGGGCGGGGAGCTGTTTTTT
TRBV11-2	NA	TRBJ1-6	once	CASSQRVSGSSYNSPLHF	TGTGCCAGCAGCCAACGCGTATCGGGAAGCTCCTATAATTCACCCCTCCACTTT
TRBV4-2	NA	TRBJ2-1	NA	CASSQERRQPFF	TGTGCCAGCAGCCAAGAGAGGCGACAGCCCTTCTTC
TRBV28	NA	TRBJ1-1	once	CASSLIQGKGNTEAFF	TGTGCCAGCAGCCTTATCCAGGGTAAGGGGAACACTGAAGCTTTCTTT
TRBV6-5	TRBD1	TRBJ1-3	NA	CASRRQGYSGNTIYF	TGTGCCAGCAGGAGACAGGGATACTCTGGAAACACCATATATTTT
TRBV6-5	TRBD1	TRBJ1-4	NA	CASSSGTGAVVFF	TGTGCCAGCAGTTCCGGGACAGGGGCTGTCGTGTTTTTT
TRBV9	NA	TRBJ1-2	NA	CASGGSGYTF	TGTGCCAGCGGGGGGTCTGGCTACACCTTC
TRBV9	TRBD1	TRBJ2-5	NA	CASSVLPRDRAQETQYF	TGTGCCAGCAGCGTATTACCCCGGGACAGGGCCCAAGAGACCCAGTACTTC
TRBV2	TRBD1	TRBJ2-5	NA	CASSAGTGRETQYF	TGTGCCAGCAGTGCAGGGACAGGCCGGGAGACCCAGTACTTC
TRBV12-5	NA	TRBJ1-2	NA	CASGLDADIDRGYTF	TGTGCTAGTGGTTTGGACGCGGACATAGACCGCGGCTACACCTTC
TRBV7-9	NA	TRBJ1-2	NA	CASSLGTGSPYGYTF	TGTGCCAGCAGCTTAGGAACAGGGAGTCCCTATGGCTACACCTTC
TRBV6-5	NA	TRBJ1-4	NA	CASSRQFYNEKLFF	TGTGCCAGCAGTCGACAGTTTTATAATGAAAAACTGTTTTTT
TRBV14	TRBD2	TRBJ2-1	NA	CASSAGPKRGAPSSYNEQFF	TGTGCCAGCAGTGCAGGCCCGAAGCGGGGGGCCCCGAGCTCCTACAATGAGCAGTTCTTC
TRBV9	TRBD2	TRBJ2-2	NA	CASSVTSGGSNTGELFF	TGTGCCAGCAGCGTAACTAGCGGGGGGTCGAACACCGGGGAGCTGTTTTTT
TRBV7-2	TRBD2	TRBJ2-2	NA	CASSRLLAGGQVGELFF	TGTGCCAGCAGCCGGCTACTAGCGGGAGGTCAGGTCGGGGAGCTGTTTTTT
TRBV6-1	NA	TRBJ2-2	NA	CASSGTRNTGELFF	TGTGCCAGCAGCGGGACACGCAACACCGGGGAGCTGTTTTTT
TRBV21-1	NA	TRBJ1-1	NA	CASSNQAGVGTEAFF	TGTGCCAGCAGCAATCAGGCAGGGGTCGGCACTGAAGCTTTCTTT
TRBV6-4	NA	TRBJ1-5	NA	CASSEEGGRNQPQHF	TGTGCCAGCAGTGAAGAAGGGGGTCGCAATCAGCCCCAGCATTTT
TRBV6-6	NA	TRBJ2-7	few	CASTLQGPIVYEQYF	TGTGCCAGCACCCTACAGGGCCCGATTGTTTACGAGCAGTACTTC
TRBV27	NA	TRBJ2-1	NA	CASTEVVVRAGNEQFF	TGTGCCAGCACTGAAGTGGTTGTAAGAGCGGGCAATGAGCAGTTCTTC
TRBV7-8	TRBD1	TRBJ2-7	NA	CASRPRDSKPYEQYF	TGTGCCAGCAGACCCCGGGACAGCAAACCCTACGAGCAGTACTTC